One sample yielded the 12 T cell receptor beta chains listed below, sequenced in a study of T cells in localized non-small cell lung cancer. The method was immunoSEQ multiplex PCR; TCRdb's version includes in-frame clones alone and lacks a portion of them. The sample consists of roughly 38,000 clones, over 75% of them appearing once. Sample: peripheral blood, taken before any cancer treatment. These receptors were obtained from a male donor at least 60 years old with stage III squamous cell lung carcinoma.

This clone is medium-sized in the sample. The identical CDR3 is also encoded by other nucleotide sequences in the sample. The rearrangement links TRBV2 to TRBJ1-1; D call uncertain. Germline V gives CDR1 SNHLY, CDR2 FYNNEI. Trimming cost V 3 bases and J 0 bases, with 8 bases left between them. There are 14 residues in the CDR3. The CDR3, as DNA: TGTGCCAGCAGTGAGCCGAAGATGAACACTGAAGCTTTCTTT. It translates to CASSEPKMNTEAFF. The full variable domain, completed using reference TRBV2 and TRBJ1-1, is EPEVTQTPSHQVTQMGQEVILRCVPISNHLYFYWYRQILGQKVEFLVSFYNNEISEKSEIFDDQFSVERPDGSNFTLKIRSTKLEDSAMYFCASSEPKMNTEAFFGQGTRLTVV.

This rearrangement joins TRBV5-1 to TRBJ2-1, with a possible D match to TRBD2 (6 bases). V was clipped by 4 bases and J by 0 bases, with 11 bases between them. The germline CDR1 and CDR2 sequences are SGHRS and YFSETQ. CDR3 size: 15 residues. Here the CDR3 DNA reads TGCGCCAGCAGCGATCTCGGGAGCTCCTACAATGAGCAGTTCTTC. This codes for CASSDLGSSYNEQFF.

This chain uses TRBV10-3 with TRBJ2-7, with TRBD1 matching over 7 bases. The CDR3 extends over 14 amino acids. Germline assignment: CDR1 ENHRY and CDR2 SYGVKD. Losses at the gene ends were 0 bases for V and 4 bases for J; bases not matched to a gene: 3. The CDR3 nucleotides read TGTGCCATCAGTGAGTCGGGGACAGCGTACGAGCAGTACTTC. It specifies CAISESGTAYEQYF.

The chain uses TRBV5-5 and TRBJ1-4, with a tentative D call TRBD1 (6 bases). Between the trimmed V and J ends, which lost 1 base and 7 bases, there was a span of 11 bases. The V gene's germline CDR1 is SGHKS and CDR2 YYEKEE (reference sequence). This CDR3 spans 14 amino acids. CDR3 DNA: TGTGCCAGCAGCTTGACAGGGTTTGTTGAAAAACTGTTTTTT. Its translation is CASSLTGFVEKLFF.

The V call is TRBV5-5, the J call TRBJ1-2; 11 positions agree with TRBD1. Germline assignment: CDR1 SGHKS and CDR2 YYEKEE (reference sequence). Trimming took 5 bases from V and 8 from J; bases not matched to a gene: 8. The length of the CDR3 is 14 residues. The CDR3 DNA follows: TGTGCCAGCAGTCGGACAGGGGGCGCAAAGGGCTACACCTTC. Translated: CASSRTGGAKGYTF. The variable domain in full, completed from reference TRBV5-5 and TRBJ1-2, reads DAGVTQSPTHLIKTRGQQVTLRCSPISGHKSVSWYQQVLGQGPQFIFQYYEKEERGRGNFPDRFSARQFPNYSSELNVNALLLGDSALYLCASSRTGGAKGYTFGSGTRLTVV.

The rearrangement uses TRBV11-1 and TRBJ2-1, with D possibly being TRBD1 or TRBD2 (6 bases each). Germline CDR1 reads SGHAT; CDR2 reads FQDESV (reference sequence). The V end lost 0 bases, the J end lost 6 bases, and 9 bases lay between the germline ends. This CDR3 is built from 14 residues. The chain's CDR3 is CASSLAGGLNEQFF. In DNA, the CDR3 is TGTGCCAGCAGCTTAGCCGGGGGCCTCAATGAGCAGTTCTTC. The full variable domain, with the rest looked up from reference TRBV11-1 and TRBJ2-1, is EAEVAQSPRYKITEKSQAVAFWCDPISGHATLYWYRQILGQGPELLVQFQDESVVDDSQLPKDRFSAERLKGVDSTLKIQPAELGDSAMYLCASSLAGGLNEQFFGPGTRLTVL.

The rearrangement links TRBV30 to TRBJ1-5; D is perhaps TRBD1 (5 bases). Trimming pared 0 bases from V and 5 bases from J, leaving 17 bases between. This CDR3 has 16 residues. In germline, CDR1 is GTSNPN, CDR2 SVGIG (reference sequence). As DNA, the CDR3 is TGTGCCTGGAGTGTACGGGGGGTATCAAGTCATCAGCCCCAGCATTTT. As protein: CAWSVRGVSSHQPQHF.

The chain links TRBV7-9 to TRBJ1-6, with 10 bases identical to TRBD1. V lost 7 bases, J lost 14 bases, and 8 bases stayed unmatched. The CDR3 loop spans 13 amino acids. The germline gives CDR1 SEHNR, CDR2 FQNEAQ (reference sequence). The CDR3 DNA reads TGTGCCAGCACCGGACAGGGGGAGGTCACCCTCCACTTT. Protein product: CASTGQGEVTLHF.

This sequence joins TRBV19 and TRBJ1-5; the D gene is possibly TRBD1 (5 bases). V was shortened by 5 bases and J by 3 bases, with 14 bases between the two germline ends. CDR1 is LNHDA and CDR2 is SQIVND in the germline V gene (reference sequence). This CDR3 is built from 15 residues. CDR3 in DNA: TGTGCCAGTAGTTTGACAGCAGCTTTCAATCAGCCCCAGCATTTT. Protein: CASSLTAAFNQPQHF.

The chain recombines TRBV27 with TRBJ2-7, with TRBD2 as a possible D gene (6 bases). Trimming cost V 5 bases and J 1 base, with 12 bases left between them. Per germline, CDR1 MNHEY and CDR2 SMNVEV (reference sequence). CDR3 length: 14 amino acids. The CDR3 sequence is CASSPSRGSYEQYF. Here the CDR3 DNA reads TGTGCCAGCAGTCCCTCTCGGGGGTCCTACGAGCAGTACTTC.

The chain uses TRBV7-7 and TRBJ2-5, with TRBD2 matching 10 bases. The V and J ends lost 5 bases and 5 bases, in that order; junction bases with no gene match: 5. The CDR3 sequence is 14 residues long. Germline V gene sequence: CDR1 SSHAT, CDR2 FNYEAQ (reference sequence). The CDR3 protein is CASSASGGTETQYF. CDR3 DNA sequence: TGTGCCAGCAGCGCTAGCGGGGGTACGGAGACCCAGTACTTC.

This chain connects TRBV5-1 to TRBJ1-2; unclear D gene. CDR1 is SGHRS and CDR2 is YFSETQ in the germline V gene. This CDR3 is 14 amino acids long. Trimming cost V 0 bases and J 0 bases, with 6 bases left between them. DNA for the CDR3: TGCGCCAGCAGCTTGGACAAAGCTAACTATGGCTACACCTTC. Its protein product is CASSLDKANYGYTF.